This passage covers 14 T cell receptor beta chains from one sample sequenced in a study of cytomegalovirus exposure and HLA in healthy donors. In the PCR, 60 Vbeta and 13 Jbeta primers were used. Libraries were prepared by immunoSEQ multiplex PCR; TCRdb keeps only in-frame clonotypes and omits some of them. The table shows over 200,000 clones, with roughly 68% occurring only once. The source material was PBMCs. The receptor source for this set is a man aged 35 to 55 in good health and CMV-seropositive.

This clone was recorded a few times. The chain joins TRBV27 to TRBJ1-1, with D possibly TRBD1 on 5 matching bases. Trimming took 2 bases from V and 0 from J, leaving 13 bases between them. This CDR3 comprises 16 residues. Per germline, CDR1 MNHEY and CDR2 SMNVEV (reference sequence). This CDR3 reads CASSLRGGSMNTEAFF. The CDR3 bases are TGTGCCAGCAGTTTAAGGGGCGGGAGCATGAACACTGAAGCTTTCTTT.

This clone has just one count. V gene TRBV7-8 combines with J gene TRBJ1-3; D uncertain. V shed 10 bases and J shed 0 bases, with 10 bases lying between them. The CDR3 runs to 13 residues. Germline V gene lookup returns CDR1 SGHVS and CDR2 FQNEAQ. This CDR3 is CATRDSSGNTIYF. The CDR3 DNA is TGTGCCACCCGCGACTCCTCTGGAAACACCATATATTTT.

The chain has TRBV7-9 and TRBJ1-1, with a weak D call TRBD1 (5 bases). The germline V gene encodes CDR1 SEHNR and CDR2 FQNEAQ (reference sequence). The germline V and J ends were trimmed by 4 bases and 1 base, with 19 bases remaining between them. CDR3 length: 17 amino acids. This CDR3 reads CASSSARRGLSNTEAFF. In nucleotides, the CDR3 is TGTGCCAGCAGCTCAGCCCGACGGGGACTGTCGAACACTGAAGCTTTCTTT.

In this sample, this clone turned up once. This sequence joins TRBV7-2 and TRBJ2-2, with D tentatively TRBD1 (5 bases). CDR3 length equals 14 residues. CDR1 and CDR2 (germline): SGHTA, FQGNSA. Trimming cost V 1 base and J 4 bases, with 7 bases left between them. The CDR3 DNA reads as TGTGCCAGCAGCTTAGACAGGATCACCGGGGAGCTGTTTTTT. Translation gives CASSLDRITGELFF.

Only one count was recorded for this clone. The chain combines TRBV11-2 with TRBJ1-4; the D gene is possibly TRBD1 (5 bases). Trimming shortened V by 0 bases and J by 0 bases, and 8 bases separated the two germline ends. This CDR3 region has 16 residues. CDR1 is SGHAT and CDR2 is FQNNGV in the germline V gene. The CDR3 DNA is TGTGCCAGCAGCTTAGATCCGGGGGCAACTAATGAAAAACTGTTTTTT. Translation gives CASSLDPGATNEKLFF.

V and J are TRBV9 and TRBJ2-3; 9 bases are a match to TRBD2. V was pared by 4 bases and J by 14 bases, with 11 bases of the junction left unmatched. The CDR3 contains 13 residues. The germline gives CDR1 SGDLS, CDR2 YYNGEE. Written as DNA, the CDR3 is TGTGCCAGCAGCTCAGGGACTAGCCGCCACCCGTATTTT. This gives the protein CASSSGTSRHPYF.

The genes are TRBV4-1 and TRBJ2-4, with TRBD2 matching 8 bases. The CDR3 runs 16 residues. Germline CDR1 MGHRA, CDR2 YSYEKL. The V segment lost 8 bases and the J segment 8 bases; nucleotides outside the gene matches: 17. CDR3 loop: CASAPAPGTRNDIQYF. For the CDR3, the DNA is TGCGCCAGCGCACCCGCTCCCGGGACTAGGAATGACATTCAGTACTTC.

The chain links TRBV5-1 to TRBJ1-3; 7 nucleotides match TRBD1. J lost 6 bases, V lost 4 bases, and 10 bases had no gene match. The CDR3 runs to 15 residues. Germline assignment: CDR1 SGHRS and CDR2 YFSETQ. The CDR3 loop reads CASSPGDRRENTIYF. The CDR3 region has the DNA TGCGCCAGCAGCCCGGGGGACAGAAGAGAAAACACCATATATTTT.

J is TRBJ2-3 and V is TRBV19, with TRBD1 as a possible D gene (5 bases). The CDR3 runs 15 residues. The V gene lost 5 bases and the J gene lost 0 bases, with 12 bases spanning the gap. Germline V gene data show CDR1 as LNHDA and CDR2 as SQIVND (reference sequence). Here the CDR3 DNA reads TGTGCCAGTAGTCCGCCGACAGCTAGCACAGATACGCAGTATTTT. Amino acid sequence: CASSPPTASTDTQYF.

V is TRBV18 and J is TRBJ2-7, with TRBD2 matching over 13 bases. This CDR3 is built from 16 residues. CDR1 is KGHSH and CDR2 is LQKENI in the germline V gene. After removal of 6 bases from V and 0 bases from J, the junction contained 5 bases not matched to a gene. The CDR3 DNA reads as TGTGCCAGCTCTCCCGGACTAGCGGGGGTCTCCTACGAGCAGTACTTC. As protein: CASSPGLAGVSYEQYF.

This chain joins TRBV9 and TRBJ2-7, with D tentatively TRBD1 (5 bases). The V end was cut by 0 bases, the J end by 6 bases, with 13 bases between. Germline V gives CDR1 SGDLS, CDR2 YYNGEE. This CDR3 spans 14 amino acids. CDR3 region: CASSVAQGRREQYF. Here the CDR3 DNA reads TGTGCCAGCAGCGTAGCGCAGGGAAGGCGCGAGCAGTACTTC.

This clone is a singleton in its sample. J is TRBJ2-6 and V is TRBV19; tentatively, D is TRBD2 (5 bases). The germline V gene has CDR1 LNHDA and CDR2 SQIVND (reference sequence). There are 15 residues in the CDR3. Deletions cut 6 bases from V and 3 bases from J, with 12 bases between. The CDR3 nucleotides read TGTGCCAGTAGCCCGCTCCGGGGTGGGGCCAACGTCCTGACTTTC. This codes for CASSPLRGGANVLTF. The complete variable domain, with remaining parts taken from reference TRBV19 and TRBJ2-6, reads DGGITQSPKYLFRKEGQNVTLSCEQNLNHDAMYWYRQDPGQGLRLIYYSQIVNDFQKGDIAEGYSVSREKKESFPLTVTSAQKNPTAFYLCASSPLRGGANVLTFGAGSRLTVL.

The chain employs TRBV21-1 and TRBJ1-1; TRBD1 reflects the table's D call only, with no check against the DNA. TRBV21-1 represents a pseudogene. The length of the CDR3 is 11 residues. The CDR3 protein is CASRAGTEAFF. The CDR3 bases are TGTGCCAGCAGGGCAGGCACTGAAGCTTTCTTT.

V gene TRBV5-4 combines with J gene TRBJ2-7, with D tentatively TRBD1 (5 bases). V lost 0 bases and J lost 1, with 11 bases in between. Germline V gene data show CDR1 as SGHNT and CDR2 as YYREEE (reference sequence). The CDR3 is 15 residues long. The CDR3 sequence: CASSLGSTASYEQYF. CDR3 nucleotides: TGTGCCAGCAGCTTGGGATCGACAGCGTCCTACGAGCAGTACTTC.